This record covers a single T cell receptor beta chain. Its antigen is undetermined. RNA, at about 0.45 to 1 ug, was reverse transcribed with random hexamers. A multiplex approach, immunoSEQ multiplex PCR, amplified TCR beta CDR3 across 54 Vbeta and 13 Jbeta. TCRdb passed the immunoSEQ multiplex PCR reads through MiXCR, listing each CDR3 protein once. Altogether about 210,000 distinct CDR3 sequences are present, about 93% being singletons, with the ten largest covering 0.1%. The data stem from a study of CD8 T cells in Susac syndrome. Study conclusions and caveats: The study acknowledged a relatively small number of individuals in its TCR sequencing and HLA analysis.

High-throughput TCR beta sequencing covered peripheral CD8+ and CD4+ T cells. Isolation of CD8+ and CD4+ T cells was performed negatively, whereas enrichment of TEMRA cells was done by FACS. In germline, CDR1 is SGHRS, CDR2 YFSETQ. The trim removed 7 bases at V and 5 bases at J, leaving 9 bases unmatched. The length of the CDR3 is 14 residues. The chain carries TRBV5-1 and TRBJ2-5; 9 positions agree with TRBD1. The clonotype comes from a human donor in good health. Specimen: CD4+ T cells from PBMCs. CDR3 sequence reads: CASSTGGAGETQYF. CDR3 in DNA: TGCGCCAGCTCAACAGGGGGCGCCGGGGAGACCCAGTACTTC.